Reported below is one T cell receptor (beta chain). The junction differs from germline at one of its ends, possibly a read error. There are 16 residues in the CDR3. Germline CDR1 is SQVTM and CDR2 is ANQGSEA. These data belong to a study of tumor and adjacent non-tumor tissue in lung cancer. Study-wide background: Some 3.9 million productive TCRbeta reads were obtained per sample on average.

TCRbeta libraries were built with three rounds of nested PCR, modified from ARM-PCR. MiXCR, run by TCRdb on the multiplex PCR reads, gives a single entry per CDR3 protein. The sample carries around 76,000 distinct CDR3 sequences, less than 85% recorded once. This sample's RNA came from whole unsorted tissue. The normal lung tissue was taken more than 3 cm from the tumor edge. The specimen sequenced was distant non-tumor lung tissue. The receptor's source is a man between 65 and 85 years old with non-small cell lung cancer. The rearrangement joins TRBV29-1 to TRBJ2-1, with a tentative D call TRBD2 (6 bases). The CDR3 region is CSVEDHTSRIYDEQFF. CDR3 nucleotide sequence: TGCAGCGTTGAAGATCACACTAGCCGCATCTACGATGAACAGTTCTTC.